Included here is one T cell receptor (beta chain) sequence, with context. The CDR3 has 14 residues. V lost 0 bases and J 3 bases, leaving 9 bases between the germline ends. CDR1 and CDR2 (germline): SGHDT, YYEEEE. Clones were sequenced by immunoSEQ multiplex PCR, and TCRdb holds only the in-frame ones, with some missing. The table lists about 73,000 clones, around 90% of them singletons. The data belong to a study of OX40 agonist ivuxolimab in advanced cancers. This receptor was taken from an adult with an advanced solid tumor such as melanoma, head and neck, liver or kidney cancer. Sequencing was performed on CD4+ or CD8+ T cells sorted from blood, taken in a trial of the OX40 agonist ivuxolimab. V gene TRBV5-6 combines with J gene TRBJ1-1; D call uncertain. The CDR3 region is CASSLARPDTEAFF. CDR3 in DNA: TGTGCCAGCAGCTTGGCCAGGCCAGACACTGAAGCTTTCTTT.